These 21 T cell receptor beta chains were all obtained from the same sample, sequenced in a study of a mutant IDH1 vaccine in newly diagnosed glioma. TCRdb's copy holds only in-frame clones and misses some; the assay was immunoSEQ multiplex PCR. This sample has 25,000 to 40,000 clones, with over 65% found just once. Specified time point: week 35, safety follow-up. Mutant IDH1 20-mer peptide, at 300 ug, made up each vaccine dose, with topical imiquimod. Antigens of these TCRs are unknown. The source was PBMCs, collected from a glioma patient whose treatment included an IDH1 peptide vaccine. The origin of the receptors is a woman between 40 and 55 years old with glioma.

The gene calls are TRBV19 and TRBJ2-7; 7 nucleotides line up with TRBD1. The germline V gene has CDR1 LNHDA and CDR2 SQIVND (reference sequence). V shed 5 bases, J shed 3 bases, and the junction held 4 bases outside the gene matches. This CDR3 is built from 13 residues. CDR3 sequence reads: CASSFTGVYEQYF. The CDR3 nucleotides read TGTGCCAGTAGTTTTACAGGGGTCTACGAGCAGTACTTC.

This clone was observed a single time. The CDR3 DNA reads as TGTGCCAGCAGCTTAGGAGGGCCCGGGTACGAGCAGTACTTC. Its translation: CASSLGGPGYEQYF. The J gene is TRBJ2-7, the V gene TRBV7-2; D is perhaps TRBD2 (5 bases). The ends were cut back, 1 base at V and 4 bases at J, with 11 bases in the middle. Germline CDR1 and CDR2: SGHTA and FQGNSA. The CDR3 is 14 residues long.

The rearrangement uses TRBV12-2 and TRBJ1-5; the table's D call TRBD1 went unverified against the DNA. TRBV12-2 is deemed a pseudogene. This CDR3 comprises 14 residues. The CDR3 spells CARAIQGRDQPQHF. The CDR3 DNA sequence: TGTGCAAGAGCCATTCAGGGAAGGGATCAGCCCCAGCATTTT.

The rearrangement uses TRBV7-6 and TRBJ1-4, with a possible D match to TRBD1 (6 bases). Germline V lookup: CDR1 SGHVS, CDR2 FNYEAQ. The CDR3 runs 14 residues. The V end lost 3 bases, the J end lost 4 bases, and 9 bases lay between the germline ends. This CDR3 reads CASSLGGGNEKLFF. CDR3 sequence (DNA): TGTGCCAGCAGCTTGGGAGGGGGTAATGAAAAACTGTTTTTT.

The chain uses TRBV4-1 and TRBJ1-1; D remains unclear. The CDR3 is made up of 13 amino acids. Trimming removed 10 bases from V and 5 bases from J, with 17 bases in between. Germline lookup yields CDR1 MGHRA and CDR2 YSYEKL. CDR3 nucleotide sequence: TGCGCCACCTCGAGTGGGGAATGGACTGAAGCTTTCTTT. Protein sequence: CATSSGEWTEAFF.

The chain is built from TRBV5-5 and TRBJ1-5; 8 positions agree with TRBD1. The CDR3 runs to 14 residues. Germline trimming cut 10 bases from V and 1 base from J; bases unmatched to any gene: 7. Germline V CDR1 and CDR2: SGHKS, YYEKEE (reference sequence). The CDR3 is CAAQGEASNQPQHF. DNA for the CDR3: TGTGCCGCACAGGGGGAAGCGAGCAATCAGCCCCAGCATTTT.

In its sample, this clone ranks as medium-sized. This chain connects TRBV30 to TRBJ1-5, with TRBD1 matching over 9 bases. The CDR3 loop spans 15 amino acids. Trimming cost V 3 bases and J 7 bases; bases outside gene matches: 10. Per the germline V gene, CDR1 is GTSNPN and CDR2 is SVGIG (reference sequence). CDR3 residues: CAWSAPGQGNQPQHF. DNA for the CDR3: TGTGCCTGGAGCGCGCCGGGACAGGGAAACCAGCCCCAGCATTTT.

The chain joins TRBV5-1 to TRBJ1-3, with D possibly matching TRBD1 (6 bases). The ends were cut back, 4 bases at V and 0 bases at J, with 14 bases in the middle. Germline CDR1 is SGHRS and CDR2 is YFSETQ. This CDR3 region has 16 residues. Written as DNA, the CDR3 is TGCGCCAGCAGCCCCCGGACAGACTACTCTGGAAACACCATATATTTT. Encoded protein: CASSPRTDYSGNTIYF.

V usage is TRBV4-1 and J usage is TRBJ2-7, with no clear D. The CDR3 is made up of 14 amino acids. V dropped 4 bases and J dropped 4 bases, with 14 bases sitting between them. CDR1 and CDR2 (germline): MGHRA, YSYEKL. The CDR3 spells CASSPLGGAYEQYF. CDR3 sequence (DNA): TGCGCCAGCAGCCCGCTTGGTGGAGCGTACGAGCAGTACTTC.

The chain has TRBV13 and TRBJ2-5; TRBD2 is a possible D gene (6 bases). The tail of the sequence fits TRBJ2-7 better, so the J call may be wrong. The germline V gene encodes CDR1 PRHDT and CDR2 FYEKMQ (reference sequence). CDR3 length: 13 amino acids. CDR3 in amino acids: CASSEGLAAEQYF. The CDR3 coding sequence is TGTGCCAGCAGCGAGGGACTTGCTGCCGAGCAGTACTTC.

A few counts support this clone. The genes are TRBV2 and TRBJ2-7, with 9 bases fitting TRBD1. V was pared by 5 bases and J by 1 base, with 3 bases of the junction left unmatched. The CDR3 extends over 14 amino acids. CDR1 SNHLY and CDR2 FYNNEI come from the germline V gene. In nucleotides, the CDR3 is TGTGCCAGCAGTTGGGACAGGGTATCCTACGAGCAGTACTTC. This codes for CASSWDRVSYEQYF.

J is TRBJ2-3 and V is TRBV29-1; unclear D gene. The germline V gene has CDR1 SQVTM and CDR2 ANQGSEA. The V end lost 1 base, the J end lost 2 bases, and 7 bases lay between the germline ends. This CDR3 is 13 amino acids long. In DNA, the CDR3 is TGCAGCGTTGAAGGCACTAACACAGATACGCAGTATTTT. Encoded protein: CSVEGTNTDTQYF.

This chain's CDR3 is CASRPQMGEKLFF. The CDR3 DNA reads as TGTGCCAGCAGACCCCAGATGGGCGAAAAACTGTTTTTT. V gene TRBV2 combines with J gene TRBJ1-4, with no clear D. Germline V CDR1 and CDR2: SNHLY, FYNNEI. This CDR3 spans 13 amino acids. The V and J ends lost 6 bases and 8 bases respectively, with 13 bases between them.

This clone was counted between two and nine times. The chain has TRBV30 and TRBJ1-5; no definite D call. V shed 0 bases and J shed 5 bases, with 11 bases lying between them. Looked up from germline, CDR1 is GTSNPN and CDR2 is SVGIG (reference sequence). This CDR3 has 14 amino acids. The CDR3 sequence: CAWSVRRGYQPQHF. CDR3 nucleotides: TGTGCCTGGAGTGTACGGCGGGGATATCAGCCCCAGCATTTT. The full variable domain, rest sourced from reference TRBV30 and TRBJ1-5, is SQTIHQWPATLVQPVGSPLSLECTVEGTSNPNLYWYRQAAGRGLQLLFYSVGIGQISSEVPQNLSASRPQDRQFILSSKKLLLSDSGFYLCAWSVRRGYQPQHFGDGTRLSIL.

This chain joins TRBV9 and TRBJ2-1, with 8 bases lining up with TRBD2. CDR1 and CDR2 from the germline V gene are SGDLS and YYNGEE. The CDR3 is 13 residues long. The trim removed 4 bases at V and 10 bases at J, leaving 7 bases unmatched. CDR3 loop: CASSTGPGGEQFF. As DNA, the CDR3 is TGTGCCAGCAGCACCGGACCGGGGGGGGAGCAGTTCTTC.

The rearrangement uses TRBV19 and TRBJ2-7; weak D call: TRBD1 (5 bases). Trimming took off 3 bases at V and 0 bases at J, with 15 bases between the two ends. CDR3 length: 16 residues. CDR1 is LNHDA and CDR2 is SQIVND in the germline V gene (reference sequence). CDR3 DNA sequence: TGTGCCAGTAGTATGCATCAGGGCTCGAGCTCCTACGAGCAGTACTTC. This sequence encodes CASSMHQGSSSYEQYF.

As to this clone: Germline and junction disagree at one end, which may indicate a read error. The rearrangement joins TRBV29-1 to TRBJ1-4; 7 bases fit TRBD1. The CDR3 covers 13 residues. Germline CDR1 reads SQVTM; CDR2 reads ANQGSEA. Written as DNA, the CDR3 is TGCAGCGTTGAACCCCTAAGGGAGGGACAGCAACTTTTT. It codes for CSVEPLREGQQLF.

The chain couples TRBV30 to TRBJ2-3; D is unclear. Germline lookup yields CDR1 GTSNPN and CDR2 SVGIG (reference sequence). V was shortened by 0 bases and J by 0 bases, with 10 bases between the two germline ends. This CDR3 is 15 amino acids long. The CDR3 coding sequence is TGTGCCTGGAGTGTAATGGTTTCTAGCACAGATACGCAGTATTTT. It encodes CAWSVMVSSTDTQYF.

The rearrangement links TRBV7-6 to TRBJ1-1; D possibly corresponds to TRBD1 (5 bases). The CDR3 has 13 residues. Germline CDR1 and CDR2: SGHVS and FNYEAQ. Between the trimmed V and J ends, which lost 1 base and 6 bases, there was a span of 9 bases. CDR3 bases: TGTGCCAGCAGCTTAGGGGAGGGGCCTGAAGCTTTCTTT. This sequence encodes CASSLGEGPEAFF.

The chain uses TRBV6-1 and TRBJ2-3; 10 bases are shared with TRBD2. This CDR3 contains 15 residues. After removal of 5 bases from V and 1 base from J, the junction contained 3 bases not matched to a gene. Per germline, CDR1 MNHNS and CDR2 SASEGT. DNA for the CDR3: TGTGCCAGCAGTCTTACTAGCGGGGGCACAGATACGCAGTATTTT. This encodes CASSLTSGGTDTQYF.

The chain employs TRBV9 and TRBJ1-1, with a weak D call TRBD1 (5 bases). The CDR3 contains 14 residues. V dropped 3 bases and J dropped 0 bases, with 9 bases sitting between them. CDR1 SGDLS and CDR2 YYNGEE come from the germline V gene. In nucleotides, the CDR3 is TGTGCCAGCAGCGCGGACATCATGAACACTGAAGCTTTCTTT. It codes for CASSADIMNTEAFF.